What follows is one TCR beta chain and its context. The method was immunoSEQ multiplex PCR; TCRdb's version includes in-frame clones alone and lacks a portion of them. The data show about 170,000 clones, roughly 91% seen once. The V and J ends lost 6 bases and 2 bases, in that order; junction bases with no gene match: 7. The CDR3 runs to 16 residues. Germline CDR1 reads SGHTA; CDR2 reads FQGNSA. This sample was taken from a study of control samples from healthy donors and cancer patients. The specimen was blood. This receptor was identified in a woman in her twenties or thirties in good health. This chain joins TRBV7-2 and TRBJ2-7; 13 nucleotides line up with TRBD2. The CDR3: CASSAPGTSGTYEQYF. The CDR3 bases are TGTGCCAGCAGTGCACCCGGGACTAGCGGGACCTACGAGCAGTACTTC.